One and the same sample provided the 16 T cell receptor beta chains below, sequenced in a study of blood T cell repertoires in COVID-19. Profiling relied on immunoSEQ multiplex PCR, and the TCRdb table lists in-frame clones only, not all of them. The sample consists of 97,000 or so clones, about four fifths of them appearing once. Source material: peripheral blood. The receptor source for this set is a man in his forties with active or convalescent COVID-19.

The rearrangement uses TRBV5-4 and TRBJ2-7; D is unclear. V lost 4 bases, J lost 3 bases, and 11 bases lay in between. CDR1 SGHNT and CDR2 YYREEE come from the germline V gene (reference sequence). The CDR3 contains 13 residues. CDR3 bases: TGTGCCAGCAGCGTTGCGGCACTCTACGAGCAGTACTTC. Translation: CASSVAALYEQYF.

This clone was detected once. The chain couples TRBV5-1 to TRBJ2-1; TRBD2 aligns across 9 bases. V lost 3 bases, J lost 9 bases, and 19 bases stayed unmatched. CDR3 length: 18 residues. Germline lookup yields CDR1 SGHRS and CDR2 YFSETQ. The CDR3 DNA reads TGCGCCAGCAGCTCCCCGGCTTCGGGGGCGGGGGGGACGGGTGAGCAGTTCTTC. It encodes CASSSPASGAGGTGEQFF. Complete variable domain (other parts from reference TRBV5-1 and TRBJ2-1): KAGVTQTPRYLIKTRGQQVTLSCSPISGHRSVSWYQQTPGQGLQFLFEYFSETQRNKGNFPGRFSGRQFSNSRSEMNVSTLELGDSALYLCASSSPASGAGGTGEQFFGPGTRLTVL.

The chain recombines TRBV7-9 with TRBJ1-6; 7 bases are a match to TRBD1. V trimming: 5 bases; J trimming: 5 bases; junction bases outside the gene matches: 3. There are 14 residues in the CDR3. Germline values: CDR1 SEHNR, CDR2 FQNEAQ (reference sequence). In DNA, the CDR3 is TGTGCCAGCAGCCGGGACAGCGATAATTCACCCCTCCACTTT. The encoded protein is CASSRDSDNSPLHF.

This chain connects TRBV7-8 to TRBJ1-1; the match to TRBD1 covers 8 bases. With 4 bases clipped from V and 0 bases from J, the junction kept 4 bases outside the gene matches. This CDR3 comprises 15 residues. Germline V CDR1 and CDR2: SGHVS, FQNEAQ. The CDR3 loop is CASSSQGAVNTEAFF. CDR3 DNA sequence: TGTGCCAGCAGCTCCCAGGGGGCAGTGAACACTGAAGCTTTCTTT. Combining the CDR3 with reference TRBV7-8 and TRBJ1-1 gives the whole variable domain GAGVSQSPRYKVAKRGQDVALRCDPISGHVSLFWYQQALGQGPEFLTYFQNEAQLDKSGLPSDRFFAERPEGSVSTLKIQRTQQEDSAVYLCASSSQGAVNTEAFFGQGTRLTVV.

V usage is TRBV6-2 or TRBV6-3 and J usage is TRBJ2-3, with 13 positions matching TRBD2. The length of the CDR3 is 19 residues. Germline V gene sequence: CDR1 MNHEY, CDR2 SVGEGT. V shed 6 bases, J shed 2 bases, and the junction held 14 bases outside the gene matches. DNA for the CDR3: TGTGCCAGCAGCTCGACTAGCGGGGGGCCTCCTTCTACCACAGATACGCAGTATTTT. Protein: CASSSTSGGPPSTTDTQYF.

This clone was seen a single time. The chain couples TRBV12-3 or TRBV12-4 to TRBJ1-3; D uncertain. The V and J ends lost 5 bases and 8 bases respectively, with 7 bases between them. The CDR3 loop spans 11 amino acids. CDR3 in amino acids: CASSTGDTIYF. The CDR3 DNA is TGTGCCAGCAGTACCGGGGACACCATATATTTT.

The genes are TRBV7-6 and TRBJ1-3; TRBD1 matches 8 bases. This CDR3 is 15 amino acids long. J was trimmed by 7 bases and V by 2 bases; bases with no gene match: 7. The germline gives CDR1 SGHVS, CDR2 FNYEAQ. The CDR3 coding sequence is TGTGCCAGCAGCTTATCAGGGGGCTATAGGAACACCATATATTTT. This gives the protein CASSLSGGYRNTIYF. Looking up the rest from reference TRBV7-6 and TRBJ1-3 gives the full variable domain: GAGVSQSPRYKVTKRGQDVALRCDPISGHVSLYWYRQALGQGPEFLTYFNYEAQQDKSGLPNDRFSAERPEGSISTLTIQRTEQRDSAMYRCASSLSGGYRNTIYFGEGSWLTVV.

The CDR3, as DNA: TGTGCCAGCAGTTATGGCCTTGCCTACAATGAGCAGTTCTTC. The encoded protein is CASSYGLAYNEQFF. The rearrangement joins TRBV11-2 to TRBJ2-1, with unresolved D. Germline assignment: CDR1 SGHAT and CDR2 FQNNGV. Trimming cost V 6 bases and J 2 bases, with 11 bases left between them. The CDR3 runs to 14 residues.

This clone was found a few times. The genes are TRBV18 and TRBJ1-5; the match to TRBD1 covers 9 bases. The CDR3 is 16 amino acids. Germline CDR1 KGHSH, CDR2 LQKENI. V was clipped by 2 bases and J by 6 bases; unmatched bases: 8. CDR3 in amino acids: CASSPYMTGGTQPQHF. The CDR3 DNA follows: TGTGCCAGCTCACCATACATGACAGGGGGAACTCAGCCCCAGCATTTT.

The chain has TRBV19 and TRBJ1-4; 9 nucleotides line up with TRBD1. V lost 3 bases, J lost 6 bases, and 5 bases stayed unmatched. Germline CDR1 reads LNHDA; CDR2 reads SQIVND (reference sequence). The CDR3 is 15 amino acids. CDR3 DNA: TGTGCCAGTAGTATTTTGGGACAGGGTGATGAAAAACTGTTTTTT. Its protein is CASSILGQGDEKLFF.

The table lists this clone with a few counts. The chain uses TRBV4-1 and TRBJ2-7; 7 nucleotides align to TRBD1. Germline V gives CDR1 MGHRA, CDR2 YSYEKL. The V gene end was trimmed by 0 bases and the J gene end by 1 base; junction bases not matched to a gene: 9. CDR3 size: 17 residues. The CDR3 region is CASSQDSPDRLSYEQYF. The CDR3 DNA reads as TGCGCCAGCAGCCAAGATAGTCCGGACAGGCTATCCTACGAGCAGTACTTC.

This chain uses TRBV11-2 with TRBJ1-5; 7 bases fit TRBD1. Germline loops: CDR1 SGHAT, CDR2 FQNNGV. This CDR3 is 15 amino acids long. Trimming cost V 6 bases and J 1 base; bases outside gene matches: 6. CDR3 coding DNA: TGTGCCAGCAGTTCCGGGACAGTAAGCAATCAGCCCCAGCATTTT. It codes for CASSSGTVSNQPQHF.

CDR3 nucleotides: TGTGCCAGCAGCCGAAGGGACAAAAGCTCCTACGAGCAGTACTTC. As protein: CASSRRDKSSYEQYF. This rearrangement joins TRBV27 to TRBJ2-7; D might be TRBD1 (6 bases). V was cut by 6 bases and J by 0 bases, with 15 bases left in between. This CDR3 has 15 amino acids. Germline CDR1 MNHEY, CDR2 SMNVEV (reference sequence).

This clone was observed a few times. The V and J genes are TRBV7-2 and TRBJ1-3, with unresolved D. The V end lost 1 base, the J end lost 0 bases, and 4 bases lay between the germline ends. Germline-derived CDR1 and CDR2 are SGHTA and FQGNSA. The CDR3 sequence is 14 residues long. The CDR3 loop is CASSLDGSGNTIYF. CDR3 in DNA: TGTGCCAGCAGCTTAGACGGCTCTGGAAACACCATATATTTT.

V and J are TRBV18 and TRBJ1-1; 8 bases agree with TRBD1. Germline V gives CDR1 KGHSH, CDR2 LQKENI. V lost 1 base to trimming and J lost 4 bases; unmatched junction nucleotides: 8. CDR3 size: 16 residues. The CDR3 DNA reads TGTGCCAGCTCACCACGAGCGACAGGGGTAATCACTGAAGCTTTCTTT. This gives the protein CASSPRATGVITEAFF.

This clone was observed a few times. The V gene is TRBV3-1 (or the pseudogene TRBV3-2), the J gene TRBJ1-1; possibly TRBD1 for D (6 bases). Germline V lookup: CDR1 LGHDT, CDR2 YNNKEL (reference sequence). The CDR3 runs 13 residues. V lost 5 bases, J lost 11 bases, and 18 bases lay in between. The CDR3 loop reads CASSDTGGLGAFF. Written as DNA, the CDR3 is TGTGCCAGCAGCGATACGGGGGGCTTAGGGGCTTTCTTT.